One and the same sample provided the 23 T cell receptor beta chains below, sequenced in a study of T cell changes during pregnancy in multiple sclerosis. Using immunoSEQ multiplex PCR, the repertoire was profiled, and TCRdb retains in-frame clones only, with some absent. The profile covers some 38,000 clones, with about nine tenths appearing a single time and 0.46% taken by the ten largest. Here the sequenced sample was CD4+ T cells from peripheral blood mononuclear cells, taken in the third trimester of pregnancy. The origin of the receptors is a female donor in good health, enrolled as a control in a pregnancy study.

The CDR3: CASSRDTGTDTQYF. DNA for the CDR3: TGCGCCAGCAGCCGGGATACAGGCACAGATACGCAGTATTTT. J is TRBJ2-3 and V is TRBV5-1, with TRBD2 as a possible D gene (5 bases). CDR1 is SGHRS and CDR2 is YFSETQ in the germline V gene. Trimming shortened V by 4 bases and J by 1 base, and 10 bases separated the two germline ends. The CDR3 runs to 14 residues.

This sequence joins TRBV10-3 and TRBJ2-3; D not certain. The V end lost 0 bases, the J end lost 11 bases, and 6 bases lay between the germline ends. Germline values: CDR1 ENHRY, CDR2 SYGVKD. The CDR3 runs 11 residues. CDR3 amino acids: CAISESAEQYF. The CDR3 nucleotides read TGTGCCATCAGTGAGTCTGCGGAGCAGTATTTT.

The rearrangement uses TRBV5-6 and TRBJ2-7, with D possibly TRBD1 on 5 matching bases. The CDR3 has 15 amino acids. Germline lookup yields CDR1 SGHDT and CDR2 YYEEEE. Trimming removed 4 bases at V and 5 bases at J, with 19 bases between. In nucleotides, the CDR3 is TGTGCCAGCAGCCGGAAGCCAGGGTCGTTGAACGAGCAGTACTTC. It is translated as CASSRKPGSLNEQYF.

The CDR3 reads CATSLRTGTAYEQYF. The CDR3 coding sequence is TGTGCCACCAGCTTAAGGACCGGGACAGCCTACGAGCAGTACTTC. The gene calls are TRBV15 and TRBJ2-7; 7 bases line up with TRBD1. V shed 5 bases and J 2 bases; nucleotides not matched to a gene: 9. Germline-derived CDR1 and CDR2 are LNHNV and YYDKDF (reference sequence). The CDR3 extends over 15 amino acids.

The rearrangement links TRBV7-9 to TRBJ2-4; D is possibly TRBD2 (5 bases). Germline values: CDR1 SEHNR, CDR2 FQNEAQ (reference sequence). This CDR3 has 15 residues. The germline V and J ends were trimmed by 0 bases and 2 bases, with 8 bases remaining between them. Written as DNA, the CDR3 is TGTGCCAGCAGCTTAGCGGGAGAAACCAAAAACATTCAGTACTTC. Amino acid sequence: CASSLAGETKNIQYF.

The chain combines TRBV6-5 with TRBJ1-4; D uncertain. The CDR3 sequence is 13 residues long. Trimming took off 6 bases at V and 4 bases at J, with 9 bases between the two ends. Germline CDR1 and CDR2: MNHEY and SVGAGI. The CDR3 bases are TGTGCCAGCAGGGGCAGTCATAATGAAAAACTGTTTTTT. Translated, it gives CASRGSHNEKLFF.

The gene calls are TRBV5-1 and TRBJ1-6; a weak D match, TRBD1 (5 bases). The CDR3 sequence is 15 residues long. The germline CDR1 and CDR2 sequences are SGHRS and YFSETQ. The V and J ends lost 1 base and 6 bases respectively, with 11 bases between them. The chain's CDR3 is CASSLLAGGNSPLHF. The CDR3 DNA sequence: TGCGCCAGCAGCTTGCTTGCCGGGGGTAATTCACCCCTCCACTTT.

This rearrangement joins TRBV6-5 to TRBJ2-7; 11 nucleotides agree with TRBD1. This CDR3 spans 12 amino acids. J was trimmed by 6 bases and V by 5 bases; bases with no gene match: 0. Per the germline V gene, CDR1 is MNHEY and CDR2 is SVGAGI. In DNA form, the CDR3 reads TGTGCCAGCAGTGGACAGGGGGCCGAGCAGTACTTC. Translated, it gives CASSGQGAEQYF.

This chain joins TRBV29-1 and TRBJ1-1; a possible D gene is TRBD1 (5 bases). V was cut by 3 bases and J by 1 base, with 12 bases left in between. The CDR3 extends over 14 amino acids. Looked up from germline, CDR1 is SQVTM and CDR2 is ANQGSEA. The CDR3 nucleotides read TGCAGCGTTGACAACAGGCCAGGGAACACTGAAGCTTTCTTT. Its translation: CSVDNRPGNTEAFF.

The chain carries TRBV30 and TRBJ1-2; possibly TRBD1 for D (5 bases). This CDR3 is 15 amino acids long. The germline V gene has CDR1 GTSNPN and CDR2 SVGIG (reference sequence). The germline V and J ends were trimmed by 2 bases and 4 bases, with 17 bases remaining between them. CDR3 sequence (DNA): TGTGCCTGGAGTCCACGGGGGGGTCTTCGCTATGGCTACACCTTC. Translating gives CAWSPRGGLRYGYTF.

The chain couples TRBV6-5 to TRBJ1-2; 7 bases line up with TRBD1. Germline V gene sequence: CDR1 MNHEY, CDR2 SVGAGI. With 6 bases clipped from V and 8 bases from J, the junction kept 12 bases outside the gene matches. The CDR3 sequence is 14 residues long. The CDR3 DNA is TGTGCCAGCAGGCAGACCGGGACAGAGATGGGCTACACCTTC. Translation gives CASRQTGTEMGYTF.

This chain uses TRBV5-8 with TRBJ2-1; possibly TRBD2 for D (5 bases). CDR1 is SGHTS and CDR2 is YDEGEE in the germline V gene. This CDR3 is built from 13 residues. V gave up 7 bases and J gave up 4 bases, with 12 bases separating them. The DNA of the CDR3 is TGTGCCAGCGGACTCTACTCTTACAATGAGCAGTTCTTC. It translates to CASGLYSYNEQFF.

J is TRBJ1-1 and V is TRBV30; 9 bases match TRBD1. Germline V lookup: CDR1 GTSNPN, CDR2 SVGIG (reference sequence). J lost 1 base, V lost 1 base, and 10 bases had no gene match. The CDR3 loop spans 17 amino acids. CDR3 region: CAWSGGTGWTRNTEAFF. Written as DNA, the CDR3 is TGTGCCTGGAGTGGCGGGACAGGGTGGACGAGGAACACTGAAGCTTTCTTT. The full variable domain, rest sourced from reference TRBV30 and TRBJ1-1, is SQTIHQWPATLVQPVGSPLSLECTVEGTSNPNLYWYRQAAGRGLQLLFYSVGIGQISSEVPQNLSASRPQDRQFILSSKKLLLSDSGFYLCAWSGGTGWTRNTEAFFGQGTRLTVV.

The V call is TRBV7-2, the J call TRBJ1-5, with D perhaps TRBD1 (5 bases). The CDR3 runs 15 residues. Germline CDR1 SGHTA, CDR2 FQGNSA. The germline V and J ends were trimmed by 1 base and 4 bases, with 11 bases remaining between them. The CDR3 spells CASSLVGTTNQPQHF. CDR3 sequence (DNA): TGTGCCAGCAGCTTAGTGGGGACTACGAATCAGCCCCAGCATTTT.

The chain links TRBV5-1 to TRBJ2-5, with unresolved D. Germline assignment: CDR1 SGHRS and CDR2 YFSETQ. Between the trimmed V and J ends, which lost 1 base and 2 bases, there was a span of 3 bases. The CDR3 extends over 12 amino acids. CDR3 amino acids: CASSLTQETQYF. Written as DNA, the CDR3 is TGCGCCAGCAGCTTGACACAAGAGACCCAGTACTTC.

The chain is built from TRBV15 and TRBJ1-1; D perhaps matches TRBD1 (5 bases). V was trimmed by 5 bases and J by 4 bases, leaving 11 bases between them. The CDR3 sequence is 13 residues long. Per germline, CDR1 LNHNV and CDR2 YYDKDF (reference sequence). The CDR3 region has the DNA TGTGCCACCAGCCCGGGGGGGGGCACTGAAGCTTTCTTT. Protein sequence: CATSPGGGTEAFF.

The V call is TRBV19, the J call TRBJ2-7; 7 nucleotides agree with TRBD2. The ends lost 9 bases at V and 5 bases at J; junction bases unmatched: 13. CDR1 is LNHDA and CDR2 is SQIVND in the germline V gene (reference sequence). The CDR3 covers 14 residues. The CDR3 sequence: CASGFRGGWHEQYF. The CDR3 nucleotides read TGTGCCAGCGGGTTCCGGGGAGGGTGGCACGAGCAGTACTTC. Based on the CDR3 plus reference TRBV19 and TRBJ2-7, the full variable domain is DGGITQSPKYLFRKEGQNVTLSCEQNLNHDAMYWYRQDPGQGLRLIYYSQIVNDFQKGDIAEGYSVSREKKESFPLTVTSAQKNPTAFYLCASGFRGGWHEQYFGPGTRLTVT.

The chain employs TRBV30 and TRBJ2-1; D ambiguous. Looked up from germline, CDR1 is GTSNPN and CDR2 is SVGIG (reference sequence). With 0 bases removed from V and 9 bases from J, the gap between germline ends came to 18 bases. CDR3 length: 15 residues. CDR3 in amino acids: CAWSVSSGLQSEQFF. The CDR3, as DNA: TGTGCCTGGAGTGTATCTAGTGGGTTACAATCTGAGCAGTTCTTC.

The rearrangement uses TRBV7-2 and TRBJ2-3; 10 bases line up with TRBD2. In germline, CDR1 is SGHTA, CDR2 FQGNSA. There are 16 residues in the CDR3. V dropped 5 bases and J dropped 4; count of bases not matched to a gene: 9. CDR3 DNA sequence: TGTGCCAGCAGCCTAATGGGGCTAGCGGGAGCAGATACGCAGTATTTT. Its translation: CASSLMGLAGADTQYF.

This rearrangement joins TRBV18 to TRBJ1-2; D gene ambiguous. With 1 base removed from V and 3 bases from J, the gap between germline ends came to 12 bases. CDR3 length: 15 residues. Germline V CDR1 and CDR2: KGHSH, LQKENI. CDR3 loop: CASSPRSDGDYGYTF. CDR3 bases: TGTGCCAGCTCACCACGGAGCGACGGGGACTATGGCTACACCTTC.

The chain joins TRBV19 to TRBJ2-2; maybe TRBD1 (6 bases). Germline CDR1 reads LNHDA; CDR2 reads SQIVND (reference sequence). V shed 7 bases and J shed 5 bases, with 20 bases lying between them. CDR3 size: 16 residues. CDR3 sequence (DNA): TGTGCCAGTAAGCGTAGGGCAGGGGAGACAACCGGGGAGCTGTTTTTT. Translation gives CASKRRAGETTGELFF. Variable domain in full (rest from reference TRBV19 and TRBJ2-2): DGGITQSPKYLFRKEGQNVTLSCEQNLNHDAMYWYRQDPGQGLRLIYYSQIVNDFQKGDIAEGYSVSREKKESFPLTVTSAQKNPTAFYLCASKRRAGETTGELFFGEGSRLTVL.

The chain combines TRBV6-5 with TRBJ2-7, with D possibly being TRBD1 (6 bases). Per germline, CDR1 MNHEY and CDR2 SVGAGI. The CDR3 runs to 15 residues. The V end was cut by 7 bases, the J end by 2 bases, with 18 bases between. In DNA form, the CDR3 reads TGTGCCAGCACCAAGGGCTCAGGGGAACCCTACGAGCAGTACTTC. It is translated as CASTKGSGEPYEQYF.

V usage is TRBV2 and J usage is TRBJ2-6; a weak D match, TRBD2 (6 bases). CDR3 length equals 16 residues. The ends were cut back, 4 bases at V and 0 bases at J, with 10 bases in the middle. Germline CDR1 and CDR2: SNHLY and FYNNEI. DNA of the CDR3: TGTGCCAGCAGTGTCAGGCGGGGCTCTGGGGCCAACGTCCTGACTTTC. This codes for CASSVRRGSGANVLTF.